The 26 T cell receptor beta chains presented below share a single source sample, sequenced in a study of cytomegalovirus exposure and HLA in healthy donors. The PCR contained 60 Vbeta and 13 Jbeta primers. This table comes from immunoSEQ multiplex PCR, and its TCRdb copy is limited to in-frame clones, with some not included. Its table lists 70,000 to 90,000 clones. Sequencing was carried out using PBMCs. These receptors were taken from a man between 18 and 29 years old in good health and CMV-seropositive.

The rearrangement uses TRBV4-3 and TRBJ2-7, with unresolved D. Per the germline V gene, CDR1 is LGHNA and CDR2 is YSLEER. Trimming pared 1 base from V and 0 bases from J, leaving 10 bases between. This CDR3 has 15 residues. CDR3 nucleotide sequence: TGCGCCAGCAGCCAAGGAGACGACAACTCCTACGAGCAGTACTTC. Translated, it gives CASSQGDDNSYEQYF.

The V gene is TRBV4-2, the J gene TRBJ1-3; D remains unclear. Trimming cost V 0 bases and J 0 bases, with 9 bases left between them. CDR3 size: 16 residues. From germline, CDR1 is LGHNA and CDR2 YNFKEQ. CDR3 in amino acids: CASSQEWADSGNTIYF. The CDR3 coding sequence is TGTGCCAGCAGCCAAGAATGGGCCGACTCTGGAAACACCATATATTTT.

The V gene is TRBV11-2, the J gene TRBJ2-5; 9 bases agree with TRBD1. The CDR3 contains 16 residues. The J segment lost 4 bases and the V segment lost 1 base, leaving 7 bases of the junction unmatched. The germline CDR1 and CDR2 sequences are SGHAT and FQNNGV. This CDR3 reads CASSLGRDRVTETQYF. The CDR3, as DNA: TGTGCCAGCAGCTTAGGACGGGACAGGGTTACAGAGACCCAGTACTTC. The variable domain in full, with the rest retrieved from reference TRBV11-2 and TRBJ2-5, is EAGVAQSPRYKIIEKRQSVAFWCNPISGHATLYWYQQILGQGPKLLIQFQNNGVVDDSQLPKDRFSAERLKGVDSTLKIQPAKLEDSAVYLCASSLGRDRVTETQYFGPGTRLLVL.

The V and J genes are TRBV28 and TRBJ1-2; perhaps TRBD1 as D (5 bases). The CDR3 runs to 15 residues. V was shortened by 8 bases and J by 1 base, with 17 bases between the two germline ends. Per germline, CDR1 MDHEN and CDR2 SYDVKM. The CDR3: CASGDPWGVNYGYTF. The CDR3 DNA sequence: TGTGCCAGCGGCGATCCCTGGGGGGTTAACTATGGCTACACCTTC.

This sequence joins TRBV5-1 and TRBJ2-5, with TRBD2 matching 11 bases. Trimming at V came to 1 base and at J to 4 bases, leaving 12 bases not matched to a gene. Looked up from germline, CDR1 is SGHRS and CDR2 is YFSETQ. The CDR3 length is 18 residues. For the CDR3, the DNA is TGCGCCAGCAGCTTGCAAATAGCGGGGGGGCCCGGGGGAGAGACCCAGTACTTC. Translation gives CASSLQIAGGPGGETQYF.

The gene calls are TRBV19 and TRBJ2-3, with a weak D call TRBD1 (5 bases). Germline V lookup: CDR1 LNHDA, CDR2 SQIVND (reference sequence). The CDR3 runs to 13 residues. V was shortened by 2 bases and J by 6 bases, with 9 bases between the two germline ends. The CDR3 nucleotides read TGTGCCAGTAGTATAAATGGGGCGGATACGCAGTATTTT. This encodes CASSINGADTQYF.

The V call is TRBV6-1, the J call TRBJ2-1; a weak D match, TRBD1 (6 bases). Deletions cut 8 bases from V and 4 bases from J, with 12 bases between. The germline V gene has CDR1 MNHNS and CDR2 SASEGT. The CDR3 runs to 13 residues. The CDR3 here is CASPGQPYNEQFF. CDR3 nucleotide sequence: TGTGCCAGCCCTGGACAGCCTTACAATGAGCAGTTCTTC.

The rearrangement joins TRBV19 to TRBJ2-1; weak D call: TRBD1 (5 bases). Germline CDR1 is LNHDA and CDR2 is SQIVND (reference sequence). The CDR3 runs to 12 residues. Trimming took off 3 bases at V and 8 bases at J, with 8 bases between the two ends. Here the CDR3 DNA reads TGTGCCAGTAGTATTTGGGGCGATGAGCAGTTCTTC. Translated: CASSIWGDEQFF.

The chain employs TRBV7-9 and TRBJ2-7; 9 nucleotides agree with TRBD1. The CDR3 consists of 17 residues. The V and J ends lost 5 bases and 3 bases, in that order; junction bases with no gene match: 14. Germline V gene sequence: CDR1 SEHNR, CDR2 FQNEAQ (reference sequence). DNA of the CDR3: TGTGCCAGCAGCCCAGGGACAGGGCGACGACATCTCTACGAGCAGTACTTC. Translated, it gives CASSPGTGRRHLYEQYF.

The genes are TRBV9 and TRBJ2-3; TRBD2 agrees at 8 bases. The CDR3 covers 16 residues. Germline CDR1 is SGDLS and CDR2 is YYNGEE. Trimming at V came to 3 bases and at J to 4 bases, leaving 10 bases not matched to a gene. In DNA, the CDR3 is TGTGCCAGCAGCGAAACAAGCGGGGGCGACGCAGATACGCAGTATTTT. This codes for CASSETSGGDADTQYF.

The chain couples TRBV6-4 to TRBJ2-2, with D possibly matching TRBD2 (5 bases). V was cut by 4 bases and J by 4 bases, with 10 bases left in between. Per the germline V gene, CDR1 is MRHNA and CDR2 is SNTAGT. The CDR3 is made up of 14 amino acids. CDR3: CASSGSGSTGELFF. CDR3 nucleotides: TGTGCCAGCAGTGGGTCGGGGTCCACCGGGGAGCTGTTTTTT.

This chain connects TRBV10-3 to TRBJ2-3, with 12 bases identical to TRBD2. The trim removed 10 bases at V and 4 bases at J, leaving 3 bases unmatched. This CDR3 has 13 amino acids. Per germline, CDR1 ENHRY and CDR2 SYGVKD. CDR3 loop: CATGLAGPDTQYF. For the CDR3, the DNA is TGTGCCACAGGACTAGCGGGACCAGATACGCAGTATTTT.

The chain is built from TRBV5-6 and TRBJ2-7, with TRBD1 identical over 8 bases. Germline V gene lookup returns CDR1 SGHDT and CDR2 YYEEEE. The V segment lost 3 bases and the J segment 4 bases; nucleotides outside the gene matches: 6. The CDR3 is made up of 14 amino acids. As DNA, the CDR3 is TGTGCCAGCAGCTCCGGACAGGGTCGATACGAGCAGTACTTC. Residues: CASSSGQGRYEQYF.

The chain couples TRBV30 to TRBJ2-7; the match to TRBD1 covers 7 bases. The germline gives CDR1 GTSNPN, CDR2 SVGIG (reference sequence). J was trimmed by 6 bases and V by 0 bases; bases with no gene match: 5. This CDR3 comprises 13 residues. The CDR3 here is CAWSVGGRGEQYF. The CDR3 nucleotides are TGTGCCTGGAGTGTAGGGGGCCGCGGCGAGCAGTACTTC. Based on the CDR3 plus reference TRBV30 and TRBJ2-7, the full variable domain is SQTIHQWPATLVQPVGSPLSLECTVEGTSNPNLYWYRQAAGRGLQLLFYSVGIGQISSEVPQNLSASRPQDRQFILSSKKLLLSDSGFYLCAWSVGGRGEQYFGPGTRLTVT.

The rearrangement uses TRBV5-1 and TRBJ2-7; perhaps TRBD2 as D (6 bases). CDR1 is SGHRS and CDR2 is YFSETQ in the germline V gene. The V end lost 0 bases, the J end lost 0 bases, and 13 bases lay between the germline ends. The CDR3 covers 16 residues. DNA for the CDR3: TGCGCCAGCAGCTTGGGTCCGGGGGTGGGCTCCTACGAGCAGTACTTC. Its translation is CASSLGPGVGSYEQYF.

The V gene is TRBV6-5, the J gene TRBJ2-7; 11 nucleotides line up with TRBD2. J was trimmed by 2 bases and V by 2 bases; bases with no gene match: 5. Germline V CDR1 and CDR2: MNHEY, SVGAGI. The CDR3 consists of 16 residues. The CDR3 DNA reads TGTGCCAGCAGTTACCGCGGGACTAGCGGAGCCTACGAGCAGTACTTC. Translated, it gives CASSYRGTSGAYEQYF.

The rearrangement uses TRBV6-1 and TRBJ1-3, with 7 nucleotides matching TRBD1. The germline V gene has CDR1 MNHNS and CDR2 SASEGT. The CDR3 spans 15 residues. The ends lost 6 bases at V and 4 bases at J; junction bases unmatched: 9. The CDR3 DNA is TGTGCCAGCAGCCTTACAGGGGTAACCGGAAACACCATATATTTT. Protein: CASSLTGVTGNTIYF.

This chain joins TRBV5-1 and TRBJ2-1, with D hard to call. Germline assignment: CDR1 SGHRS and CDR2 YFSETQ. Trimming took off 5 bases at V and 9 bases at J, with 15 bases between the two ends. The CDR3 covers 13 residues. The DNA of the CDR3 is TGCGCCAGCAGTACCGCTCCGGCGGCTGAGCAGTTCTTC. Encoded protein: CASSTAPAAEQFF.

The chain joins TRBV6-1 to TRBJ2-7; D is perhaps TRBD1 (6 bases). The CDR3 runs to 16 residues. Looked up from germline, CDR1 is MNHNS and CDR2 is SASEGT. V was pared by 4 bases and J by 5 bases, with 21 bases between. The CDR3 nucleotides are TGTGCCAGCAGTGCGTTCAGGGGACCCTCTAGTCACGAGCAGTACTTC. Its translation: CASSAFRGPSSHEQYF.

The chain carries TRBV19 and TRBJ1-1; D is unresolved. CDR3 length: 18 amino acids. The germline V gene encodes CDR1 LNHDA and CDR2 SQIVND (reference sequence). The V end was cut by 0 bases, the J end by 1 base, with 18 bases between. CDR3 amino acids: CASSIDPLTVETNTEAFF. The CDR3 bases are TGTGCCAGTAGTATAGATCCCCTTACTGTGGAGACGAACACTGAAGCTTTCTTT.

V gene TRBV4-1 combines with J gene TRBJ2-7; the D gene is possibly TRBD2 (6 bases). V lost 4 bases to trimming and J lost 3 bases, with 16 bases between them. Germline V lookup: CDR1 MGHRA, CDR2 YSYEKL. The CDR3 spans 15 residues. The CDR3 here is CASSRFIGGNYEQYF. The DNA for the CDR3 is TGCGCCAGCAGCCGATTTATCGGGGGAAACTACGAGCAGTACTTC.

With respect to this clone: Since the CDR3 does not end with the conserved phenylalanine or tryptophan, this likely comes from a read error. The DNA is omitted, as the CDR3 cannot be located on it reliably, and the CDR3 follows TCRdb's listing. The chain combines TRBV20-1 with TRBJ2-7; TRBD2 is the table's D call, not checked against the DNA. Germline V lookup: CDR1 DFQATT, CDR2 SNEGSKA (reference sequence). The CDR3 is 9 amino acids long, termini counted. CDR3 loop: CSARGRVAH.

The chain carries TRBV28 and TRBJ1-5; 7 bases agree with TRBD1. Losses at the gene ends were 3 bases for V and 2 bases for J; bases not matched to a gene: 4. The CDR3 has 15 amino acids. Looked up from germline, CDR1 is MDHEN and CDR2 is SYDVKM. CDR3: CASSLGQGGNQPQHF. The DNA of the CDR3 is TGTGCCAGCAGTTTGGGCCAGGGGGGCAATCAGCCCCAGCATTTT. Based on the CDR3 plus reference TRBV28 and TRBJ1-5, the full variable domain is DVKVTQSSRYLVKRTGEKVFLECVQDMDHENMFWYRQDPGLGLRLIYFSYDVKMKEKGDIPEGYSVSREKKERFSLILESASTNQTSMYLCASSLGQGGNQPQHFGDGTRLSIL.

This chain uses TRBV13 with TRBJ2-7; D call uncertain. CDR3 length: 13 residues. V was cut by 0 bases and J by 3 bases, with 6 bases left in between. Germline CDR1 PRHDT, CDR2 FYEKMQ (reference sequence). Here the CDR3 reads CASSLGRNYEQYF. Written as DNA, the CDR3 is TGTGCCAGCAGCTTAGGGAGGAACTACGAGCAGTACTTC.

J is TRBJ2-1 and V is TRBV19; 13 bases match TRBD2. Trimming removed 5 bases from V and 1 base from J; junction bases left unmatched: 8. Per the germline V gene, CDR1 is LNHDA and CDR2 is SQIVND (reference sequence). This CDR3 region has 18 residues. The chain's CDR3 is CASSLGLAGESSYNEQFF. CDR3 bases: TGTGCCAGTAGTCTCGGACTAGCGGGAGAGTCTTCCTACAATGAGCAGTTCTTC.

V gene TRBV5-1 combines with J gene TRBJ2-3; D gene unclear. CDR1 is SGHRS and CDR2 is YFSETQ in the germline V gene. The CDR3 is made up of 12 amino acids. V was pared by 1 base and J by 2 bases, with 2 bases between. CDR3 DNA sequence: TGCGCCAGCAGCTTGCTCACAGATACGCAGTATTTT. Translation: CASSLLTDTQYF.